Listed here is a single T cell receptor beta chain. This CDR3 region has 14 residues. Germline CDR1 is LNHDA and CDR2 is SQIVND (reference sequence). V was pared by 8 bases and J by 0 bases, with 14 bases between. This entry comes from a study of PD-L1 blockade in urothelial cancer. Study context: Among blood samples, the median T cell count was roughly 150,000.

The assay was immunoSEQ multiplex PCR, and TCRdb's table has in-frame clones only and misses some. The sample yields around 100,000 clones, about nine tenths seen once. Sample: PBMCs, taken around atezolizumab (anti-PD-L1) treatment. The genes are TRBV19 and TRBJ2-7, with a tentative D call TRBD1 (5 bases). This sequence was found in an elderly woman with urothelial cancer. CDR3 in DNA: TGTGCCAGTGCACGGACACCCGACTCCTACGAGCAGTACTTC. This encodes CASARTPDSYEQYF.